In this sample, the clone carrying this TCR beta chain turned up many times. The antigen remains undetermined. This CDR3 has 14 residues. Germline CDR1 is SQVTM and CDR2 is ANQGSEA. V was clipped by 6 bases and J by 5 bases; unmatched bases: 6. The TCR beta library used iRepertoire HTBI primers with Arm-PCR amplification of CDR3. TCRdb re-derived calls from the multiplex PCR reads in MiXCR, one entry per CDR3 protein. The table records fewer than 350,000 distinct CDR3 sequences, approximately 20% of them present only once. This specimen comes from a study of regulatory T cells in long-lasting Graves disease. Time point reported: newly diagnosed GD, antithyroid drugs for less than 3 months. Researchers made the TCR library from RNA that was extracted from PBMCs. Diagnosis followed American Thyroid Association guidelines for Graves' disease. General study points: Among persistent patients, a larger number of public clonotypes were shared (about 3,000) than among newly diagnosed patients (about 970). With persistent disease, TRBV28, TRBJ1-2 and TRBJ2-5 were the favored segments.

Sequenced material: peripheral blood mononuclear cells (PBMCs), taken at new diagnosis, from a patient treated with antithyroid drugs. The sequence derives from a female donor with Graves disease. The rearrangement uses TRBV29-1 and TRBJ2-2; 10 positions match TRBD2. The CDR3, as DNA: TGCAGCGTGCGAGCGGGAGGGTATACCGGGGAGCTGTTTTTT. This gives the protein CSVRAGGYTGELFF.